This TCR beta chain was profiled in a study of shared clonotypes between healthy human individuals. Study-level information: Donor ages ranged 18 to 49 years: a couple of women, a few men.

Germline loops: CDR1 SQVTM, CDR2 ANQGSEA. V lost 5 bases and J lost 8, with 13 bases in between. The CDR3 extends over 12 amino acids. The unsorted PBMC replicate PCRs were performed with roughly 300 ng DNA, around 32,000 T cell genomes. The method was immunoSEQ multiplex PCR; TCRdb's version includes in-frame clones alone and lacks a portion of them. The sample includes around 450,000 clones, about 76% seen only once; the top ten take roughly an eighth. There were only Caucasian adults among the donors, and all lived in Nashville, Tennessee. The specimen sequenced was PBMCs. The receptor was isolated from a woman aged 40 to 55 in good health. Some clones in this sample may be carry-over from other donors' samples. The chain is built from TRBV29-1 and TRBJ1-5; D call uncertain. For the CDR3, the DNA is TGCAGCGTTTCAGGTGGTCCGGAGCCCCAGCATTTT. Its translation: CSVSGGPEPQHF.